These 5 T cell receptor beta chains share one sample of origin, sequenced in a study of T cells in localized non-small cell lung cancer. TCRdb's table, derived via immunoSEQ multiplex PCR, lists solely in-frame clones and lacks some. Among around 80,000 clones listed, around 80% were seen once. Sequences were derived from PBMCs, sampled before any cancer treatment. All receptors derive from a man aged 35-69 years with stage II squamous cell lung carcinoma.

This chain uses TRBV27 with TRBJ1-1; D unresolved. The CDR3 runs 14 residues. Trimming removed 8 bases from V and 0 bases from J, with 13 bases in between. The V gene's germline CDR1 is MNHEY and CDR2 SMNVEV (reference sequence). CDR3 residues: CASRTLWVNTEAFF. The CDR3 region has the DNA TGTGCCAGCCGAACTTTGTGGGTGAACACTGAAGCTTTCTTT.

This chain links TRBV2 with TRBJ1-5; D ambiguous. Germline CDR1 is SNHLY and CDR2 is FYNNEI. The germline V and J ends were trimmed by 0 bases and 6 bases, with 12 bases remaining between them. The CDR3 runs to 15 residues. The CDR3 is CASSEALAGSQPQHF. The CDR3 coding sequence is TGTGCCAGCAGTGAAGCGCTCGCGGGGAGTCAGCCCCAGCATTTT.

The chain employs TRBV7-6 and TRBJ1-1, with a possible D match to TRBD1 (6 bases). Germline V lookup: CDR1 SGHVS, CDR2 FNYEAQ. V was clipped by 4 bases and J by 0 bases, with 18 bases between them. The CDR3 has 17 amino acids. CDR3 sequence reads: CASSSSPGRDMNTEAFF. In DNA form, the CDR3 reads TGTGCCAGCAGCTCCTCCCCCGGAAGGGACATGAACACTGAAGCTTTCTTT.

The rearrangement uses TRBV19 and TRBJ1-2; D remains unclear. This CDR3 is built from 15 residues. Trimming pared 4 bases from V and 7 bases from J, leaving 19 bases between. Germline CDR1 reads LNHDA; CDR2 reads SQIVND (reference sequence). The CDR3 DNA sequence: TGTGCCAGTAGTACCCAGACGGGCCATCTCGGTGGCTACACCTTC. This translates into CASSTQTGHLGGYTF. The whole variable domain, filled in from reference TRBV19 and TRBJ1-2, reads DGGITQSPKYLFRKEGQNVTLSCEQNLNHDAMYWYRQDPGQGLRLIYYSQIVNDFQKGDIAEGYSVSREKKESFPLTVTSAQKNPTAFYLCASSTQTGHLGGYTFGSGTRLTVV.

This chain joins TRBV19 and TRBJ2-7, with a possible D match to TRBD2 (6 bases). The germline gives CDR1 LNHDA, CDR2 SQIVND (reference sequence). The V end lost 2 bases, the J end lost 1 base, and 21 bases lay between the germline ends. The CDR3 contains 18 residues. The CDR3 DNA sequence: TGTGCCAGTAGTATAATACGCGTCGGGGGACGGCGGTCCTACGAGCAGTACTTC. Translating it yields CASSIIRVGGRRSYEQYF.